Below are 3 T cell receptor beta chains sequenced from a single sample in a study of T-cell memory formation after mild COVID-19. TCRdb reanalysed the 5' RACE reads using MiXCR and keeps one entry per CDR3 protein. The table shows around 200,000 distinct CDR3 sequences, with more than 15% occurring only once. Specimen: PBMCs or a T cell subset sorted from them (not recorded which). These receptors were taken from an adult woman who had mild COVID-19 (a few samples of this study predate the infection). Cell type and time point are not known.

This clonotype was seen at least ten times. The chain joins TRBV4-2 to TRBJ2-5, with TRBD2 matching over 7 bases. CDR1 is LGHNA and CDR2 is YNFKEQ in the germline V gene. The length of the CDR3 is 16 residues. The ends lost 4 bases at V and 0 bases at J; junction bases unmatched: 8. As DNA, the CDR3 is TGTGCCAGCAGCCGCGGCGGGGGTCTGTACCAAGAGACCCAGTACTTC. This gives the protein CASSRGGGLYQETQYF.

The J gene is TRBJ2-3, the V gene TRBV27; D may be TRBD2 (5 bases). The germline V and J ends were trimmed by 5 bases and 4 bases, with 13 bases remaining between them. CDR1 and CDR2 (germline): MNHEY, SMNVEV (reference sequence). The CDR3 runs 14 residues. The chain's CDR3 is CASSPERWADTQYF. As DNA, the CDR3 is TGTGCCAGCAGTCCGGAGCGGTGGGCAGATACGCAGTATTTT.

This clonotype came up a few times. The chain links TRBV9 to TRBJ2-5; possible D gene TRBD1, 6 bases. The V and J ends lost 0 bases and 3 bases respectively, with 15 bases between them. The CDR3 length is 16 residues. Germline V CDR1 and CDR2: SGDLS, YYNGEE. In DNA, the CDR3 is TGTGCCAGCAGCGTAGGTGTTGGGGCAGGGGAAGAGACCCAGTACTTC. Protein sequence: CASSVGVGAGEETQYF.